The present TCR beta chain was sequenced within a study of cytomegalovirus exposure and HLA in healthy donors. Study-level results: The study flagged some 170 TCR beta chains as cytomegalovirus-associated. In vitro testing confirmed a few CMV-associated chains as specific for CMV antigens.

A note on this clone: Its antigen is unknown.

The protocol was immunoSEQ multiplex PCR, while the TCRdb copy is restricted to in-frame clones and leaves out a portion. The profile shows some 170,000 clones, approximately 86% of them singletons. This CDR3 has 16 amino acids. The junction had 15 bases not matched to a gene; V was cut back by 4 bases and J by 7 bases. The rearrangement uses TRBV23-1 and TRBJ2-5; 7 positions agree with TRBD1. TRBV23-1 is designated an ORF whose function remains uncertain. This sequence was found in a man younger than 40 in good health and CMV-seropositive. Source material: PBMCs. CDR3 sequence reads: CASSPTTTGELGTQYF. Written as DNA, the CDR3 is TGCGCCAGCAGTCCGACCACAACAGGGGAGCTGGGGACCCAGTACTTC.